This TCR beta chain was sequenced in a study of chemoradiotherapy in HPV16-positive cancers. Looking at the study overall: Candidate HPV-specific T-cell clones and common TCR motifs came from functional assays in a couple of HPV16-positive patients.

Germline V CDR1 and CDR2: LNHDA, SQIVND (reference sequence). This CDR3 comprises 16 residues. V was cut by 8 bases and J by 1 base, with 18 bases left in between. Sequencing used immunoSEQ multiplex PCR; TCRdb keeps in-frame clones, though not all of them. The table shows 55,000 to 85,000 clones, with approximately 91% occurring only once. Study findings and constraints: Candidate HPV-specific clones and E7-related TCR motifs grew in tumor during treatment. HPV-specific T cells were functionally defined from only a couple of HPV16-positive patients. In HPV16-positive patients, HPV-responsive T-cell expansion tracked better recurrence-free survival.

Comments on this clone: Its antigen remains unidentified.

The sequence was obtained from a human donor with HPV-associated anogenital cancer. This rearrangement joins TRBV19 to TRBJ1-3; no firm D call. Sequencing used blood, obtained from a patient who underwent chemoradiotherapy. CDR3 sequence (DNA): TGTGCCAGTCAGCAATCACACCGGGGTTCTGGAAACACCATATATTTT. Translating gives CASQQSHRGSGNTIYF.